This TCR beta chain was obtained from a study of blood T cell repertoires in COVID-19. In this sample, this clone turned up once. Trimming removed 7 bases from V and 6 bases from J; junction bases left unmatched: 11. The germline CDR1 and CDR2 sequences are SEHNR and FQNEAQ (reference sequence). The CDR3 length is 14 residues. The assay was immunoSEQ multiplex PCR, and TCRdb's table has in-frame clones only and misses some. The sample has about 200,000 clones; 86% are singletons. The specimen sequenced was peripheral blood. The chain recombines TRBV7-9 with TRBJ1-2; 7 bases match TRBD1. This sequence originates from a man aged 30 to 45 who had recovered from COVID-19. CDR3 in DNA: TGTGCCAGCACCGGTGACAGGGAATTGGATGGCTACACCTTC. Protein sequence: CASTGDRELDGYTF.